A selection of T cell receptor beta chains follows, all from one sample in a study of vaccination effects on CD4 cells after COVID-19. No antigen is known for these receptors. Data came from immunoSEQ multiplex PCR; TCRdb stores just in-frame clones and leaves some out. Seen here are about 20,000 clones, approximately 70% observed once, and the top ten hold 9.1%. The sequenced sample was CD4+ T cells from PBMCs cultured with HCoV-NL63 spike peptides, obtained before COVID-19 vaccination. The receptors come from a human donor who received a COVID-19 vaccine. Both conserved end residues are part of each CDR3. The D gene is left open where the match is weak. Size values are once, few and many counts, or a class for expanded clones, and some rows have none.

>TRBD2|few|TRBV11-2|TRBJ2-2
TGTGCCAGCAGACGACTAGCCCCCGGGGAGCTGTTTTTT
CASRRLAPGELFF
>-|few|TRBV6-1|TRBJ1-2
TGTGCCAGCAGACGGGAGCGGAACTATGGCTACACCTTC
CASRRERNYGYTF
>TRBD1|few|TRBV5-1|TRBJ2-7
TGCGCCAGCAGCTTAAGGGGGCTTTCCTACGAGCAGTACTTC
CASSLRGLSYEQYF
>-|-|TRBV24-1|TRBJ2-2
TGTGCCACCAGTGATTTGATGGGAACCGGGGAGCTGTTTTTT
CATSDLMGTGELFF
>TRBD1|-|TRBV27|TRBJ2-7
TGTGCCAGCAGTCTCCCCCCGACAGGGTCGGCCATCCCCGCTTCCTACGAGCAGTACTTC
CASSLPPTGSAIPASYEQYF
>-|-|TRBV24-1|TRBJ2-7
TGTGCCACCAGTGCATCCATGGGGAGCTCCTACGAGCAGTACTTC
CATSASMGSSYEQYF
>-|-|TRBV29-1|TRBJ2-5
TGCAGCGTTGAAGAGTATGGGAAGAAAGAGACCCAGTACTTC
CSVEEYGKKETQYF
>-|-|TRBV10-1|TRBJ1-1
TGCGCCACCGTGGACAGAAGGGGCACTGAAGCTTTCTTT
CATVDRRGTEAFF
>TRBD1|-|TRBV18|TRBJ2-3
TGTGCCAGCTCAGCACAGGGGGCGCAAGGGACAGATACGCAGTATTTT
CASSAQGAQGTDTQYF
>-|-|TRBV12-3/TRBV12-4|TRBJ2-5
TGTGCCAGCAGTTTCCAGGGCGGGGAGACCCAGTACTTC
CASSFQGGETQYF
>-|-|TRBV6-5|TRBJ2-3
TGTGCCAGCGGCAGGCTTACAGATACGCAGTATTTT
CASGRLTDTQYF
>-|-|TRBV4-1|TRBJ2-1
TGCGCCAGCAGCCAAGTTGACATGGGGCTTTACAATGAGCAGTTCTTC
CASSQVDMGLYNEQFF
>-|few|TRBV30|TRBJ2-7
TGTGCCTGGAGTGTACGGTTACTACTAGAGCGTGACGAGCAGTACTTC
CAWSVRLLLERDEQYF
>-|-|TRBV7-9|TRBJ2-3
TGTGCCAGCAGCCGGGGGGCCACAGATACGCAGTATTTT
CASSRGATDTQYF
>-|few|TRBV30|TRBJ1-2
TGTGCCTGGGGGCTGCTTGGGGCGAACTATGGCTACACCTTC
CAWGLLGANYGYTF
>-|-|TRBV20-1|TRBJ1-2
TGCAGTGCTTCGCAGGGGTATGGCTACACCTTC
CSASQGYGYTF
>TRBD2|-|TRBV7-6|TRBJ2-1
TGTGCCAGCAGTCCGGGACTAGCGAGTTCCTACAATGAGCAGTTCTTC
CASSPGLASSYNEQFF
>-|-|TRBV7-6|TRBJ1-4
TGTGCCAGCAGCTCAGTCCTTACAACCGGCGGGAAACTGTTTTTT
CASSSVLTTGGKLFF
>TRBD2|-|TRBV19|TRBJ2-5
TGTGCCAGTTCCCGGACTAGCGCTAAAGAGACCCAGTACTTC
CASSRTSAKETQYF
>TRBD1|medium-sized|TRBV24-1|TRBJ1-5
TGTGCCACCAGTGATTCGGGACAGGGTAGCAATCAGCCCCAGCATTTT
CATSDSGQGSNQPQHF
>-|-|TRBV11-3|TRBJ2-1
TGTGCCAGCAGCTCGAGCTCCTACAATGAGCAGTTCTTC
CASSSSSYNEQFF
>-|-|TRBV18|TRBJ2-1
TGTGCCAGCTCACCCGTCGCGAGGCTTAGGGGCAATGAGCAGTTCTTC
CASSPVARLRGNEQFF
>TRBD1|-|TRBV3-1/TRBV3-2|TRBJ2-5
TGTGCCAGCAGCTGGGGACAGGGAGAGACCCAGTACTTC
CASSWGQGETQYF
>TRBD1|-|TRBV11-2|TRBJ1-6
TGTGCCAGCAGCTACGGACAGGGTGGTTCACCCCTCCACTTT
CASSYGQGGSPLHF
>-|once|TRBV6-1|TRBJ1-6
TGTGCCAGCAGTGAAAGGCAGGCTATAGATTCACCCCTCCACTTT
CASSERQAIDSPLHF
>-|once|TRBV19|TRBJ1-2
TGTGCCAGTACCCTCAGGGGTGGTGGCTACACCTTC
CASTLRGGGYTF
>-|few|TRBV3-1/TRBV3-2|TRBJ2-7
TGTGCCAGCAGCCAAGATTTGAGCAACACGGATCCCTACGAGCAGTACTTC
CASSQDLSNTDPYEQYF
>TRBD2|-|TRBV5-3|TRBJ2-7
TGTGCCAGAAGACCCGGGACTAGACTTCTCTACGAGCAGTACTTC
CARRPGTRLLYEQYF
>-|-|TRBV24-1|TRBJ1-1
TGTGCCACCAGTGATTCTTACGGGGGTATGAACACTGAAGCTTTCTTT
CATSDSYGGMNTEAFF
>-|-|TRBV6-5|TRBJ2-1
TGTGCCAGCAGCCGTGTCGATGAGCAGTTCTTC
CASSRVDEQFF
>-|-|TRBV5-4|TRBJ1-2
TGTGCCAGCAGCTTGACACGGAACTATGGCTACACCTTC
CASSLTRNYGYTF
>TRBD1|-|TRBV11-3|TRBJ1-5
TGTGCCAGCAGCTTAGATCGGGACAGGGGCGACAATCAGCCCCAGCATTTT
CASSLDRDRGDNQPQHF
>TRBD1|-|TRBV10-2|TRBJ2-1
TGCGCCAGCAGTGGACAGGGCCGGCAGTTCTTC
CASSGQGRQFF
>TRBD1|-|TRBV5-1|TRBJ1-2
TGCGCCAGCGGGACAGGACAGGCTATTAACTATGGCTACACCTTC
CASGTGQAINYGYTF
>TRBD2|-|TRBV9|TRBJ2-5
TGTGCCAGCAGCGCGATTAGCGGGAGTCCCTCTTACCAAGAGACCCAGTACTTC
CASSAISGSPSYQETQYF
>-|-|TRBV30|TRBJ2-7
TGTGCCTGGGCTGAGCTATACGAGCAGTACTTC
CAWAELYEQYF
>-|few|TRBV3-1/TRBV3-2|TRBJ1-2
TGTGCCAGCAGCCAAGTGATGGGGGTTGGCTACACCTTC
CASSQVMGVGYTF
>TRBD1|-|TRBV7-8|TRBJ1-5
TGTGCCAGCAGCTTATCTTCAGGGACAGGCATCGGTAGCAATCAGCCCCAGCATTTT
CASSLSSGTGIGSNQPQHF
>TRBD2|-|TRBV5-1|TRBJ2-5
TGCGCCAGCAGCTCCATAGCGGGGGTCCAAGAGACCCAGTACTTC
CASSSIAGVQETQYF
>-|-|TRBV19|TRBJ1-6
TGTGCCAGTAATCGACAGTATAATTCACCCCTCCACTTT
CASNRQYNSPLHF
>-|-|TRBV29-1|TRBJ1-4
TGCAGCGTTGGGGGGGCAACTAATGAAAAACTGTTTTTT
CSVGGATNEKLFF
>TRBD2|-|TRBV6-2/TRBV6-3|TRBJ2-5
TGTGCCAGCAGTTCACTAGCGTCGGAGACCCAGTACTTC
CASSSLASETQYF
>-|-|TRBV12-3/TRBV12-4|TRBJ2-1
TGTGCCAGCAGTTTATTACTAGCCAATGAGCAGTTCTTC
CASSLLLANEQFF
>-|-|TRBV5-5|TRBJ1-4
TGTGCCAGCAGCAGCCGGGACTGGAGTGAAAAACTGTTTTTT
CASSSRDWSEKLFF
>TRBD1|once|TRBV9|TRBJ2-6
TGTGCCAGCAGCGGACCTGGGACAGGGTTAGGGGCCAACGTCCTGACTTTC
CASSGPGTGLGANVLTF
>TRBD2|-|TRBV25-1|TRBJ2-1
TGTGCCAGCAGTGAACCTTCACTAGCGGGTAATCAGGGTGAGCAGTTCTTC
CASSEPSLAGNQGEQFF
>-|-|TRBV18|TRBJ2-7
TGTGCCAGCTCACCACGAAGGGGCGAGCAGTACTTC
CASSPRRGEQYF
>-|few|TRBV5-4|TRBJ2-3
TGTGCCAGCAGCTTGGATGTAGTCGATACGCAGTATTTT
CASSLDVVDTQYF
>-|-|TRBV6-5|TRBJ2-7
TGTGCCAGCAGCTTAACAGGGATCGAGCAGTACTTC
CASSLTGIEQYF
>-|-|TRBV7-9|TRBJ1-4
TGTGCCAGCAGCTTTGTGACTGGGGGATTTGAAAAACTGTTTTTT
CASSFVTGGFEKLFF
>-|-|TRBV20-1|TRBJ2-7
TGCAGTGCTAGTATAGCTTCCGGTTACGAGCAGTACTTC
CSASIASGYEQYF
>-|-|TRBV11-2|TRBJ1-2
TGTGCCAGCAGCTTAGGTACCGACGTATTGAATGGCTACACCTTC
CASSLGTDVLNGYTF